Given below is one TCR beta chain in context. These data come from a study of shared clonotypes between healthy human individuals. The V end was cut by 5 bases, the J end by 0 bases, with 20 bases between. CDR3 length: 18 residues. CDR1 and CDR2 from the germline V gene are SGHTA and FQGNSA. Clones were sequenced by immunoSEQ multiplex PCR, and TCRdb holds only the in-frame ones, with some missing. The sample comprises nearly 1,000,000 clones, less than 85% of which are singletons, and over 1.3% rests with the top ten. The rearrangement uses TRBV7-2 and TRBJ1-3; maybe TRBD1 (5 bases). This TCR was recovered from a man in his late teens or twenties in good health. The sample taken for sequencing was memory CD4+ T cells sorted from blood. Sample subset: CD45RA-negative fraction. CDR3 in amino acids: CASSRAWGGTYSGNTIYF. The CDR3 nucleotides read TGTGCCAGCAGCCGAGCTTGGGGGGGAACATACTCTGGAAACACCATATATTTT.